The 13 T cell receptor beta chains reported below all come from one sample, sequenced in a study of cytomegalovirus exposure and HLA in healthy donors. TCRdb's copy holds only in-frame clones and misses some; the assay was immunoSEQ multiplex PCR. The sample carries 100,000 to 130,000 clones, more than 90% recorded once. The sample comprised PBMCs. The receptors come from a woman between 18 and 29 years old in good health and CMV-seronegative.

V and J are TRBV30 and TRBJ2-7; TRBD2 aligns across 9 bases. CDR1 is GTSNPN and CDR2 is SVGIG in the germline V gene (reference sequence). CDR3 length: 16 residues. The J segment lost 5 bases and the V segment lost 1 base, leaving 12 bases of the junction unmatched. The CDR3 DNA reads TGTGCCTGGAGTGAACCCTTAGCGGGGGCGGGAGACGAGCAGTACTTC. Translating it yields CAWSEPLAGAGDEQYF.

The chain couples TRBV6-5 to TRBJ1-2; 7 nucleotides line up with TRBD1. Germline V gives CDR1 MNHEY, CDR2 SVGAGI. There are 14 residues in the CDR3. Trimming cost V 6 bases and J 5 bases; bases outside gene matches: 9. The CDR3 sequence is CASRRSGQLYGYTF. CDR3 nucleotide sequence: TGTGCCAGCAGACGGTCGGGACAGCTATATGGCTACACCTTC.

The genes are TRBV5-4 and TRBJ2-3; TRBD1 matches 9 bases. From germline, CDR1 is SGHNT and CDR2 YYREEE (reference sequence). V lost 2 bases and J lost 3; bases outside the gene matches: 7. CDR3 length: 16 residues. In nucleotides, the CDR3 is TGTGCCAGCAGCTTCGGGACAGGGTTTTCAACAGATACGCAGTATTTT. Translated, it gives CASSFGTGFSTDTQYF.

This chain joins TRBV5-1 and TRBJ2-3; TRBD2 matches at 11 bases. CDR1 is SGHRS, CDR2 YFSETQ, per germline. V shed 6 bases and J 3 bases; nucleotides not matched to a gene: 9. CDR3 length: 16 residues. The DNA for the CDR3 is TGCGCCAGCACTATCTATAGCGGGGGGGAAACAGATACGCAGTATTTT. This codes for CASTIYSGGETDTQYF.

The V and J genes are TRBV20-1 and TRBJ2-5, with D uncertain. V lost 4 bases to trimming and J lost 5 bases, with 5 bases between them. The CDR3 covers 10 residues. Germline CDR1 DFQATT, CDR2 SNEGSKA (reference sequence). CDR3 sequence: CSATRETQYF. In DNA, the CDR3 is TGCAGTGCTACCCGGGAGACCCAGTACTTC.

CDR3 DNA sequence: TGCGCCAGCAGCTTGCGTACTAGCCATACCTGGGATTTAGAGACCCAGTACTTC. It yields the protein CASSLRTSHTWDLETQYF. V is TRBV5-1 and J is TRBJ2-5, with a possible D match to TRBD2 (6 bases). CDR3 size: 18 residues. V lost 1 base to trimming and J lost 4 bases, with 23 bases between them. Per germline, CDR1 SGHRS and CDR2 YFSETQ.

This clone was counted once. J is TRBJ2-2 and V is TRBV5-1; 7 bases are a match to TRBD2. Germline CDR1 SGHRS, CDR2 YFSETQ. Trimming removed 4 bases from V and 1 base from J; junction bases left unmatched: 4. The CDR3 is 15 amino acids. For the CDR3, the DNA is TGCGCCAGCAGCACGGGGGGATGGAACACCGGGGAGCTGTTTTTT. Its protein product is CASSTGGWNTGELFF.

V gene TRBV6-5 combines with J gene TRBJ1-1, with D unresolved. Between the trimmed V and J ends, which lost 3 bases and 0 bases, there was a span of 11 bases. CDR3 length: 15 amino acids. Germline lookup yields CDR1 MNHEY and CDR2 SVGAGI. The CDR3 here is CASSYAEGLNTEAFF. CDR3 nucleotides: TGTGCCAGCAGTTATGCGGAAGGTTTGAACACTGAAGCTTTCTTT.

V is TRBV18 and J is TRBJ2-3; 10 positions agree with TRBD2. The CDR3 contains 16 residues. Unmatched junction bases numbered 7, after V lost 5 bases and J lost 2 bases. Germline V gives CDR1 KGHSH, CDR2 LQKENI. DNA of the CDR3: TGTGCCAGCTCATACGTAGCGGGGGGCCCCACAGATACGCAGTATTTT. Protein product: CASSYVAGGPTDTQYF.

The gene calls are TRBV29-1 and TRBJ1-2; 8 bases map to TRBD1. The CDR3 contains 12 residues. In germline, CDR1 is SQVTM, CDR2 ANQGSEA. Unmatched junction bases numbered 6, after V lost 7 bases and J lost 5 bases. CDR3 residues: CSADRGEYGYTF. The DNA for the CDR3 is TGCAGCGCCGACAGGGGTGAATATGGCTACACCTTC.

The gene calls are TRBV28 and TRBJ1-2; 9 bases fit TRBD1. Per germline, CDR1 MDHEN and CDR2 SYDVKM. This CDR3 contains 15 residues. V lost 5 bases and J lost 5; bases outside the gene matches: 9. CDR3: CASSKNRGQWYGYTF. DNA of the CDR3: TGTGCCAGCAGTAAAAACAGGGGGCAATGGTATGGCTACACCTTC.

The chain recombines TRBV4-3 with TRBJ2-2, with 7 positions matching TRBD2. The CDR3 covers 16 residues. V shed 5 bases, J shed 6 bases, and the junction held 12 bases outside the gene matches. Per the germline V gene, CDR1 is LGHNA and CDR2 is YSLEER. DNA of the CDR3: TGCGCCAGCAGCGAAAGGGGAGGGGCCGGATCCGGGGAGCTGTTTTTT. Its protein product is CASSERGGAGSGELFF.

The chain links TRBV28 to TRBJ2-3, with 7 bases that match TRBD2. The germline V gene encodes CDR1 MDHEN and CDR2 SYDVKM. Losses at the gene ends were 3 bases for V and 4 bases for J; bases not matched to a gene: 7. The CDR3 loop spans 15 amino acids. The CDR3 nucleotides are TGTGCCAGCAGTTTGTCGTGGGGGGGGGCAGATACGCAGTATTTT. Translated, it gives CASSLSWGGADTQYF.